This is a list of T cell receptor beta chains from one sample in a study of T cell repertoires in cytomegalovirus infection. Each CDR3 protein is one row after TCRdb ran MiXCR on the reads. The profile covers around 300,000 distinct CDR3 sequences, with over 7.5% appearing a single time and 4.3% taken by the ten largest. Sequencing was done on a sample of PBMCs. These receptors all come from a human donor in good health (CMV status not recorded). Some clones in this sample may be carry-over from other donors' samples. Both conserved end residues are part of each CDR3. A D gene is named only where the DNA matches it firmly. Clone size, where shown, is once, few, many, or a class for clones that have expanded.

d_call | j_call | v_call | clone_size | cdr3_nt | cdr3_aa
NA | TRBJ2-2 | TRBV24-1 | few | TGTGCCACCAGTGACACACACGGCCGGGACACCGGGGAGCTGTTTTTT | CATSDTHGRDTGELFF
NA | TRBJ1-1 | TRBV13 | few | TGTGCCAGCAGCTTAGCCCTTCCGGGGGCGATGACTGAAGCTTTCTTT | CASSLALPGAMTEAFF
NA | TRBJ2-1 | TRBV6-2/TRBV6-3 | NA | TGTGCCAGCAGGAATAGTTACTACAATGAGCAGTTCTTC | CASRNSYYNEQFF
NA | TRBJ2-3 | TRBV7-3 | few | TGTGCCAGCAGCTTATCCCGGGCCCCCTTAGATACGCAGTATTTT | CASSLSRAPLDTQYF
NA | TRBJ2-1 | TRBV6-2/TRBV6-3 | NA | TGTGCCAGCAGTTACGGGCCCCAGTTCTTC | CASSYGPQFF
NA | TRBJ1-4 | TRBV7-2 | many | TGTGCCAGCAGCCAGAATTGGGGTAATGAAAAACTGTTTTTT | CASSQNWGNEKLFF
NA | TRBJ2-1 | TRBV28 | few | TGTGCCAGCATATCGGGGGAGAATGAGCAGTTCTTC | CASISGENEQFF
NA | TRBJ1-2 | TRBV28 | NA | TGTGCCAGCAGCCCAGGGCCCCATGGCTACACCTTC | CASSPGPHGYTF
NA | TRBJ2-3 | TRBV7-8 | many | TGTGCCAGCAGCTTAAAGGGGATAGGAGATACGCAGTATTTT | CASSLKGIGDTQYF
NA | TRBJ1-6 | TRBV7-2 | many | TGTGCCAGCAGCTTAGACCCAGGGCGGGTATCACCCCTCCACTTT | CASSLDPGRVSPLHF
NA | TRBJ2-7 | TRBV7-2 | many | TGTGCCAGCAGCTTAGAAACAGGCAGTCTGTACGAGCAGTACTTC | CASSLETGSLYEQYF
NA | TRBJ2-7 | TRBV7-2 | many | TGTGCCAGCAGTCTTCTGATCCCCCCTCCCGAGCAGTACTTC | CASSLLIPPPEQYF
NA | TRBJ2-2 | TRBV6-2/TRBV6-3 | NA | TGTGCCAGCACACTGAACACCGGGGAGCTGTTTTTT | CASTLNTGELFF
NA | TRBJ1-2 | TRBV9 | NA | TGTGCCAGCAGCGTCGACAGCACCTATGGCTACACCTTC | CASSVDSTYGYTF